Following are 5 T cell receptor beta chains from one sample sequenced in a study of T cell changes during pregnancy in multiple sclerosis. Sequencing used immunoSEQ multiplex PCR; TCRdb keeps in-frame clones, though not all of them. The table lists some 60,000 clones, 85% to 95% of them singletons, with approximately 3.8% in the top ten. Sequenced here: peripheral blood, sampled after pregnancy. Source of these receptors: a female donor in good health, enrolled as a control in a pregnancy study.

The sample holds a few counts of this clone. This sequence joins TRBV6-1 and TRBJ1-2; 7 bases are a match to TRBD1. Germline values: CDR1 MNHNS, CDR2 SASEGT. Trimming took 6 bases from V and 7 from J; bases not matched to a gene: 8. This CDR3 comprises 13 residues. CDR3: CASSDRDHGGYTF. The CDR3 nucleotides are TGTGCCAGCAGCGACAGGGACCATGGTGGCTACACCTTC.

The chain joins TRBV5-4 to TRBJ2-5; 10 bases align to TRBD2. Germline V lookup: CDR1 SGHNT, CDR2 YYREEE (reference sequence). The CDR3 extends over 14 amino acids. V trimming: 3 bases; J trimming: 5 bases; junction bases outside the gene matches: 4. CDR3 DNA sequence: TGTGCCAGCAGCTCAGAGCGGGGGGGGGAGACCCAGTACTTC. This codes for CASSSERGGETQYF.

A few counts support this clone. V usage is TRBV25-1 and J usage is TRBJ1-1; TRBD1 might be the D (6 bases). V dropped 7 bases and J dropped 7 bases, with 10 bases sitting between them. CDR3 length: 11 amino acids. Germline lookup yields CDR1 MGHDK and CDR2 SYGVNS. The CDR3 region is CASNGQFEAFF. The CDR3 nucleotides read TGTGCCAGCAACGGACAGTTTGAAGCTTTCTTT.

This chain links TRBV7-9 with TRBJ2-2, with unresolved D. V was clipped by 0 bases and J by 7 bases, with 12 bases between them. CDR3 length equals 15 residues. The germline CDR1 and CDR2 sequences are SEHNR and FQNEAQ (reference sequence). CDR3 sequence (DNA): TGTGCCAGCAGCTTAGCGCTGGGCACCGGCGGGGAGCTGTTTTTT. This gives the protein CASSLALGTGGELFF.

The genes are TRBV7-8 and TRBJ2-2, with D tentatively TRBD1 (5 bases). The V and J ends lost 2 bases and 7 bases respectively, with 17 bases between them. The CDR3 sequence is 16 residues long. Germline values: CDR1 SGHVS, CDR2 FQNEAQ. CDR3 sequence (DNA): TGTGCCAGCAGCTTATACTCCGAAGGGGCGATCGGGGAGCTGTTTTTT. Translated, it gives CASSLYSEGAIGELFF.